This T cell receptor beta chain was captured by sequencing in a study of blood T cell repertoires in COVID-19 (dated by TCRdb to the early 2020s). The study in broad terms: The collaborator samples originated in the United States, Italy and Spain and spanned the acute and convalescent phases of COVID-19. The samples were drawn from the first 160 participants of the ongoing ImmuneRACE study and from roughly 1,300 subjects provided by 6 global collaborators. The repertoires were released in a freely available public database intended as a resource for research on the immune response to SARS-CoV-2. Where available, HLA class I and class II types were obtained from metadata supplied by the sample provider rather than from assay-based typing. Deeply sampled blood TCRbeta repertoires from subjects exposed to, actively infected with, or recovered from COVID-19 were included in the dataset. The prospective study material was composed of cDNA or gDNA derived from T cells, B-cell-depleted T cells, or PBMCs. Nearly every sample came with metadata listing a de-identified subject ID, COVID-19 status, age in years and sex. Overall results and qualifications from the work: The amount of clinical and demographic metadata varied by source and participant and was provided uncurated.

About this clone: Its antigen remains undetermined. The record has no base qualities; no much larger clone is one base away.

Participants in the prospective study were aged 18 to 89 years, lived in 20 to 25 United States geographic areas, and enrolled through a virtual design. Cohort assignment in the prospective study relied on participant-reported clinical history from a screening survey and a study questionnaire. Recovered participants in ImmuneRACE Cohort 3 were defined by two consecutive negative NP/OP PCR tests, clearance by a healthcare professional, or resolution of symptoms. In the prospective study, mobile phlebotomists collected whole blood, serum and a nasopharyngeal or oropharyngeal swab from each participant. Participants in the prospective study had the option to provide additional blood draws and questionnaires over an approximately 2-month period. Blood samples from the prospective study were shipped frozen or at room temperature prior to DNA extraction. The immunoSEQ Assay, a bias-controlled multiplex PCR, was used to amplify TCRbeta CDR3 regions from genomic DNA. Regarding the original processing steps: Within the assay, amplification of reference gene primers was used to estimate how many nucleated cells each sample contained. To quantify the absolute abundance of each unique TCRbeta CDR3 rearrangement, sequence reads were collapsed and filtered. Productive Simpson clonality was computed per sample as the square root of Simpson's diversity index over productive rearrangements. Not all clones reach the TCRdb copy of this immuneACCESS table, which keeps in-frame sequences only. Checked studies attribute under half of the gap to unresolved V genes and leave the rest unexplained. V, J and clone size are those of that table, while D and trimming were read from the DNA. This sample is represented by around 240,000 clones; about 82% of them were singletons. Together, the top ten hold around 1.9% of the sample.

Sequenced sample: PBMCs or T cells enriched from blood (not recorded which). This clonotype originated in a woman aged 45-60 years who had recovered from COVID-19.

The CDR3 protein is CASSVRGTSTDTQYF. The DNA is TGTGCCAGCAGTGTTCGGGGGACTAGCACAGATACGCAGTATTTT. The rearranged segments are TRBV25-1 and TRBJ2-3, and possibly TRBD2, on 6 matching bases. The trim is 4 bases for V and 0 bases for J, with a gap of 11 bases between the germline ends. The CDR3 holds 15 amino acids from the cysteine to the phenylalanine. The kept DNA is CDR3 alone, 45 bases in frame from the first base. Per the germline V gene, MGHDK is the CDR1 and SYGVNS is the CDR2.